Below, 20 T cell receptor beta chains from the same sample are listed, as sequenced in a study of blood T cell repertoires in COVID-19. Sequenced by immunoSEQ multiplex PCR; TCRdb stores in-frame clones only, minus some. The data hold 130,000 or so clones, with 88% observed a single time. The specimen sequenced was peripheral blood. The receptors were sampled from a man aged 65 to 79 with active COVID-19.

The J gene is TRBJ2-3, the V gene TRBV29-1; possibly TRBD1 for D (5 bases). Germline-derived CDR1 and CDR2 are SQVTM and ANQGSEA. V was cut by 6 bases and J by 2 bases, with 18 bases left in between. The CDR3 length is 15 residues. CDR3 sequence: CSVGRGRALTDTQYF. In DNA form, the CDR3 reads TGCAGCGTGGGGCGCGGCAGGGCCCTCACAGATACGCAGTATTTT.

This clone was picked up a small number of times. The chain combines TRBV28 with TRBJ2-7; D possibly corresponds to TRBD1 (6 bases). CDR1 MDHEN and CDR2 SYDVKM come from the germline V gene. The CDR3 length is 13 residues. The V end was cut by 2 bases, the J end by 2 bases, with 7 bases between. CDR3 DNA sequence: TGTGCCAGCAGTTTAACAGGGCCCTACGAGCAGTACTTC. Residues: CASSLTGPYEQYF.

This clone is a singleton in its sample. This chain uses TRBV27 with TRBJ2-2, with TRBD1 identical over 7 bases. This CDR3 contains 16 residues. Germline trimming cut 6 bases from V and 2 bases from J; bases unmatched to any gene: 9. The germline CDR1 and CDR2 sequences are MNHEY and SMNVEV (reference sequence). CDR3: CASSTLRDSNTGELFF. The CDR3 DNA follows: TGTGCCAGCAGCACCCTCCGGGACAGTAACACCGGGGAGCTGTTTTTT.

This chain uses TRBV19 with TRBJ2-5; D perhaps matches TRBD2 (6 bases). V was pared by 8 bases and J by 1 base, with 8 bases between. There are 12 residues in the CDR3. The germline V gene has CDR1 LNHDA and CDR2 SQIVND (reference sequence). CDR3: CASGDFQETQYF. Here the CDR3 DNA reads TGTGCCAGTGGGGACTTCCAAGAGACCCAGTACTTC.

The rearrangement uses TRBV28 and TRBJ2-3, with 8 bases lining up with TRBD2. The V gene end was trimmed by 6 bases and the J gene end by 5 bases; junction bases not matched to a gene: 4. The CDR3 covers 13 residues. Per the germline V gene, CDR1 is MDHEN and CDR2 is SYDVKM. This chain's CDR3 is CASRGTRRDTQYF. In DNA, the CDR3 is TGTGCCAGCAGAGGGACTAGACGAGATACGCAGTATTTT.

This clone came up once. This chain links TRBV3-1 (or the pseudogene TRBV3-2) with TRBJ1-4; TRBD1 matches at 10 bases. V was clipped by 4 bases and J by 8 bases; unmatched bases: 4. This CDR3 spans 14 amino acids. CDR1 and CDR2 (germline): LGHDT, YNNKEL (reference sequence). The CDR3 DNA sequence: TGTGCCAGCAGCCCACGGGACAGGGGAGAAAAACTGTTTTTT. This gives the protein CASSPRDRGEKLFF.

CDR3 sequence (DNA): TGTGCCAGCAGGAGGGACAGGAACACCGGGGAGCTGTTTTTT. Translation gives CASRRDRNTGELFF. V and J are TRBV2 and TRBJ2-2; 7 positions match TRBD1. Germline values: CDR1 SNHLY, CDR2 FYNNEI. The length of the CDR3 is 14 residues. The V segment lost 6 bases and the J segment 1 base; nucleotides outside the gene matches: 2.

The chain combines TRBV3-1 (or the pseudogene TRBV3-2) with TRBJ1-5, with D possibly matching TRBD1 (6 bases). The germline V and J ends were trimmed by 4 bases and 4 bases, with 8 bases remaining between them. Germline V gene sequence: CDR1 LGHDT, CDR2 YNNKEL (reference sequence). The CDR3 sequence is 13 residues long. The CDR3 loop reads CASSPQGNQPQHF. CDR3 sequence (DNA): TGTGCCAGCAGCCCACAGGGTAATCAGCCCCAGCATTTT.

The chain couples TRBV14 to TRBJ2-7; TRBD2 is a possible D gene (7 bases). CDR1 SGHDN and CDR2 FVKESK come from the germline V gene. This CDR3 contains 16 residues. V lost 5 bases, J lost 2 bases, and 19 bases lay in between. The CDR3 sequence is CASSERGGARPYEQYF. The DNA for the CDR3 is TGTGCCAGCAGCGAAAGGGGGGGGGCCCGACCCTACGAGCAGTACTTC.

This chain uses TRBV12-3 or TRBV12-4 with TRBJ1-2; maybe TRBD1 (6 bases). This CDR3 has 11 amino acids. Trimming took off 9 bases at V and 2 bases at J, with 7 bases between the two ends. CDR3 DNA: TGTGCCAGTACAGGGAACTATGGCTACACCTTC. Its translation is CASTGNYGYTF.

The chain couples TRBV9 to TRBJ1-1; D gene unclear. The CDR3 extends over 14 amino acids. CDR1 SGDLS and CDR2 YYNGEE come from the germline V gene. The germline V and J ends were trimmed by 0 bases and 7 bases, with 13 bases remaining between them. CDR3 bases: TGTGCCAGCAGCGTAGGGCAGGAACATAATGAAGCTTTCTTT. It specifies CASSVGQEHNEAFF. Full variable domain (outside the CDR3, taken from reference TRBV9 and TRBJ1-1): DSGVTQTPKHLITATGQRVTLRCSPRSGDLSVYWYQQSLDQGLQFLIQYYNGEERAKGNILERFSAQQFPDLHSELNLSSLELGDSALYFCASSVGQEHNEAFFGQGTRLTVV.

This clone has just one count. The genes are TRBV25-1 and TRBJ1-2; TRBD1 matches 9 bases. The V segment lost 3 bases and the J segment 8 bases; nucleotides outside the gene matches: 13. The CDR3 runs to 16 residues. CDR1 is MGHDK and CDR2 is SYGVNS in the germline V gene. CDR3 residues: CASSEGGTGREWGYTF. DNA of the CDR3: TGTGCCAGCAGTGAGGGGGGGACAGGGAGGGAATGGGGCTACACCTTC.

The J gene is TRBJ2-3, the V gene TRBV10-3, with a tentative D call TRBD2 (5 bases). This CDR3 has 14 amino acids. V was cut by 2 bases and J by 1 base, with 7 bases left in between. The V gene's germline CDR1 is ENHRY and CDR2 SYGVKD. CDR3 sequence reads: CAISEGRRTDTQYF. DNA for the CDR3: TGTGCCATCAGTGAGGGGAGACGCACAGATACGCAGTATTTT.

This clone was recorded many times. This chain joins TRBV19 and TRBJ1-2; the D gene is possibly TRBD1 (6 bases). The CDR3 totals 12 residues. Germline lookup yields CDR1 LNHDA and CDR2 SQIVND (reference sequence). V was pared by 3 bases and J by 7 bases, with 9 bases between. The CDR3 reads CASSIRGAGYTF. The CDR3, as DNA: TGTGCCAGTAGTATTCGGGGGGCTGGCTACACCTTC.

This clone was detected once. V and J are TRBV19 and TRBJ1-2; 11 bases are a match to TRBD1. The CDR3 covers 16 residues. CDR1 and CDR2 from the germline V gene are LNHDA and SQIVND (reference sequence). J was trimmed by 3 bases and V by 3 bases; bases with no gene match: 6. CDR3 sequence reads: CASSIYRDRGDYGYTF. In DNA, the CDR3 is TGTGCCAGTAGTATTTACCGGGACAGGGGGGACTATGGCTACACCTTC.

The gene calls are TRBV20-1 and TRBJ2-3; no clear D gene. Looked up from germline, CDR1 is DFQATT and CDR2 is SNEGSKA (reference sequence). With 3 bases removed from V and 6 bases from J, the gap between germline ends came to 7 bases. The length of the CDR3 is 11 residues. This chain's CDR3 is CSASKLDTQYF. In DNA, the CDR3 is TGCAGTGCTAGCAAATTGGATACGCAGTATTTT.

The V gene is TRBV28, the J gene TRBJ2-2; unclear D gene. Trimming pared 6 bases from V and 4 bases from J, leaving 15 bases between. Germline CDR1 reads MDHEN; CDR2 reads SYDVKM. The CDR3 totals 15 residues. CDR3 DNA sequence: TGTGCCAGCAGCCCATCCCTAGGCTTCACCGGGGAGCTGTTTTTT. Translating it yields CASSPSLGFTGELFF. The full variable domain, with the rest looked up from reference TRBV28 and TRBJ2-2, is DVKVTQSSRYLVKRTGEKVFLECVQDMDHENMFWYRQDPGLGLRLIYFSYDVKMKEKGDIPEGYSVSREKKERFSLILESASTNQTSMYLCASSPSLGFTGELFFGEGSRLTVL.

This chain links TRBV4-1 with TRBJ2-7, with 8 bases that match TRBD2. Germline-derived CDR1 and CDR2 are MGHRA and YSYEKL. V shed 5 bases, J shed 0 bases, and the junction held 9 bases outside the gene matches. This CDR3 comprises 16 residues. CDR3 amino acids: CASSFNSLAGSYEQYF. The CDR3 nucleotides read TGCGCCAGCAGCTTTAATAGTCTAGCGGGCTCCTACGAGCAGTACTTC.

This rearrangement joins TRBV6-5 to TRBJ2-7, with a tentative D call TRBD2 (5 bases). CDR3 length: 12 amino acids. V dropped 8 bases and J dropped 7 bases, with 15 bases sitting between them. Looked up from germline, CDR1 is MNHEY and CDR2 is SVGAGI. CDR3 DNA: TGTGCCAGCGGGCAGCCCACTAGGGAGCAGTACTTC. This codes for CASGQPTREQYF.

The CDR3 loop is CASSIRGMADTQYF. The CDR3 nucleotides read TGTGCCAGTAGTATACGGGGGATGGCAGATACGCAGTATTTT. The chain employs TRBV19 and TRBJ2-3, with D possibly TRBD2 on 6 matching bases. V lost 2 bases, J lost 4 bases, and 10 bases lay in between. Germline CDR1 reads LNHDA; CDR2 reads SQIVND (reference sequence). The CDR3 spans 14 residues.